This paragraph reports one T cell receptor beta chain. The sample originates from a study of blood T cell repertoires in COVID-19. As for the study in general: Specimens from acute and convalescent COVID-19 originated in the United States, Italy and Spain.

Cohort allocation depended upon clinical history that participants reported. The V gene's germline CDR1 is PRHDT and CDR2 FYEKMQ (reference sequence). Trimming cost V 2 bases and J 3 bases; bases outside gene matches: 1. The CDR3 runs to 16 residues. Here immunoSEQ multiplex PCR was the method, and the copy in TCRdb shows in-frame clones only, minus some. The sample holds about 230,000 clones, about 90% seen once. This chain uses TRBV13 with TRBJ1-6; the match to TRBD1 covers 10 bases. The sequencing input was PBMCs or T cells enriched from blood (not recorded which). This TCR derives from a woman aged 25 to 39 with acute COVID-19. This chain's CDR3 is CASSLRDRGYNSPLHF. CDR3 nucleotides: TGTGCCAGCAGCTTAAGGGACAGGGGCTATAATTCACCCCTCCACTTT.